These 26 T cell receptor beta chains were sequenced from one sample in a study of read filtering for tumor transcriptome and immune sequencing. Molecular barcoded adaptors covering alpha/delta and beta/gamma chains were used on roughly 400 ng RNA. TCRdb redid the calling of the reads with MiXCR, one entry per CDR3 protein. The sample lists approximately 62,000 distinct CDR3 sequences, approximately 18% occurring once. The sequencing input was a population of CD138-negative cells sorted from bone marrow. The receptors originated from a donor at least 40 years old with multiple myeloma.

This clonotype occurred many times. The rearrangement uses TRBV29-1 and TRBJ2-1; D call uncertain. The CDR3 has 12 amino acids. The germline gives CDR1 SQVTM, CDR2 ANQGSEA. Deletions cut 0 bases from V and 7 bases from J, with 7 bases between. CDR3 region: CSVEEGRNEQFF. The CDR3 coding sequence is TGCAGCGTTGAAGAAGGGCGAAATGAGCAGTTCTTC.

This clonotype was recorded many times. CDR3 sequence (DNA): TGTGCCACCAGTGACGGGAACACTGAAGCTTTCTTT. This encodes CATSDGNTEAFF. The chain has TRBV24-1 and TRBJ1-1; no firm D call. This CDR3 is 12 amino acids long. Per the germline V gene, CDR1 is KGHDR and CDR2 is SFDVKD. V lost 4 bases and J 1 base, leaving 3 bases between the germline ends.

Of note for this clonotype: This likely came from a read error, as a far larger clone is one base away. The V gene is TRBV12-3 or TRBV12-4, the J gene TRBJ2-7; tentatively, D is TRBD2 (7 bases). This CDR3 has 15 residues. V was shortened by 5 bases and J by 6 bases, with 20 bases between the two germline ends. CDR3 sequence: CASSKDIGGGAEQYF. The CDR3 DNA sequence: TGTGCCAGCAGTAAAGACATAGGGGGAGGGGCCGAGCAGTACTTC.

This clonotype was found many times. The chain joins TRBV10-3 to TRBJ2-3; no reliable D call. CDR1 ENHRY and CDR2 SYGVKD come from the germline V gene. The CDR3 has 14 amino acids. The ends were cut back, 4 bases at V and 2 bases at J, with 10 bases in the middle. CDR3 amino acids: CAISVWDSTDTQYF. DNA for the CDR3: TGTGCCATCAGTGTCTGGGATTCCACAGATACGCAGTATTTT.

Points on this clonotype: This could be a read error, since a much larger clone is one nucleotide away. The J gene is TRBJ2-2, the V gene TRBV29-1, with D uncertain. The V gene's germline CDR1 is SQVTM and CDR2 ANQGSEA. The CDR3 length is 11 residues. CDR3 sequence reads: CGGTNTGELFF. The CDR3 DNA follows: TGCGGCGGTACCAACACCGGGGAGCTGTTTTTT.

Turning to this clonotype: A much more abundant neighbour one base away suggests this may be a read error. The chain is built from TRBV20-1 and TRBJ2-1; D is unresolved. From germline, CDR1 is DFQATT and CDR2 SNEGSKA (reference sequence). There are 11 residues in the CDR3. Here the CDR3 DNA reads TGCAGTGCTAGAGTCGTCCATGAGCAGTCCTTC. The encoded protein is CSARVVHEQSF.

This clonotype showed up many times. The rearrangement joins TRBV6-5 to TRBJ1-4, with unresolved D. Deletions cut 0 bases from V and 5 bases from J, with 7 bases between. CDR1 MNHEY and CDR2 SVGAGI come from the germline V gene. The CDR3 spans 14 residues. The CDR3 coding sequence is TGTGCCAGCAGTTACTCGAATGGGAATGAAAAACTGTTTTTT. This gives the protein CASSYSNGNEKLFF.

This clonotype occurred many times. The rearrangement links TRBV4-1 to TRBJ1-6, with a possible D match to TRBD1 (5 bases). Germline CDR1 reads MGHRA; CDR2 reads YSYEKL. V shed 5 bases and J shed 0 bases, with 17 bases lying between them. This CDR3 is 18 amino acids long. Here the CDR3 DNA reads TGCGCCAGCAGCATCGGGGGGACGTTGAGCTCCTATAATTCACCCCTCCACTTT. The encoded protein is CASSIGGTLSSYNSPLHF.

This clonotype was detected many times. This chain joins TRBV7-9 and TRBJ2-7; 12 positions agree with TRBD2. Germline loops: CDR1 SEHNR, CDR2 FQNEAQ (reference sequence). The CDR3 sequence is 16 residues long. The junction had 6 bases not matched to a gene; V was cut back by 4 bases and J by 2 bases. In DNA, the CDR3 is TGTGCCAGCAGCTCTTACAGACTAGCGGGAGCCTACGAGCAGTACTTC. The encoded protein is CASSSYRLAGAYEQYF.

This clonotype was counted a few times. This sequence may be a read error, since a much larger clone differs from it by one base. The genes are TRBV20-1 and TRBJ2-2; no reliable D call. Between the trimmed V and J ends, which lost 5 bases and 2 bases, there was a span of 9 bases. This CDR3 is built from 13 residues. Germline CDR1 reads DFQATT; CDR2 reads SNEGSKA (reference sequence). The CDR3 here is CSAGIGNTGELFF. CDR3 nucleotides: TGCAGTGCTGGAATTGGTAACACCGGGGAGCTGTTTTTT.

Ten or more counts support this clonotype. The chain uses TRBV5-1 and TRBJ2-2, with D perhaps matching TRBD1 (5 bases). This CDR3 spans 14 amino acids. In germline, CDR1 is SGHRS, CDR2 YFSETQ. V dropped 4 bases and J dropped 5 bases, with 12 bases sitting between them. In DNA, the CDR3 is TGCGCCAGCAGCCTGAAATCAGGGACCGGGGAGCTGTTTTTT. Its protein is CASSLKSGTGELFF.

In the case of this clonotype: A much larger clone differs by one base, so this may be a read error. V usage is TRBV2 and J usage is TRBJ2-1; D perhaps matches TRBD2 (7 bases). Germline CDR1 SNHLY, CDR2 FYNNEI. The CDR3 extends over 12 amino acids. The CDR3 DNA reads TGTGCCAGCAGATCCGGGGGGCTTGAGCTGTTCTTC. As protein: CASRSGGLELFF.

There are many counts of this clonotype. The gene calls are TRBV28 and TRBJ2-7; no clear D. The CDR3 consists of 13 residues. From germline, CDR1 is MDHEN and CDR2 SYDVKM. V lost 2 bases and J lost 12, with 17 bases in between. CDR3 sequence reads: CASSLQVRSLMYF. In nucleotides, the CDR3 is TGTGCCAGCAGTTTACAGGTTAGGTCCCTGATGTACTTC.

Many counts were recorded for this clonotype. This chain links TRBV20-1 with TRBJ2-3; TRBD2 matches 7 bases. This CDR3 region has 13 residues. The J segment lost 3 bases and the V segment lost 3 bases, leaving 3 bases of the junction unmatched. Germline lookup yields CDR1 DFQATT and CDR2 SNEGSKA (reference sequence). In DNA, the CDR3 is TGCAGTGCTAGCGGGGGGTTTACAGATACGCAGTATTTT. Translating gives CSASGGFTDTQYF.

A word on this clonotype: A much bigger clone sits one base away, suggesting this may be a read error. The gene calls are TRBV7-9 and TRBJ2-5; 7 bases line up with TRBD1. The CDR3 covers 16 residues. V shed 4 bases and J 7 bases; nucleotides not matched to a gene: 15. In germline, CDR1 is SEHNR, CDR2 FQNEAQ (reference sequence). The CDR3 sequence: CASSSDRDGVRGTQYF. The CDR3 DNA follows: TGTGCCAGCAGCTCCGACAGGGACGGTGTTAGGGGGACCCAGTACTTC.

This clonotype was observed many times. The chain employs TRBV5-1 and TRBJ2-3; D uncertain. Looked up from germline, CDR1 is SGHRS and CDR2 is YFSETQ. The V end was cut by 7 bases, the J end by 3 bases, with 12 bases between. CDR3 length: 13 residues. The CDR3 bases are TGCGCCAGCTTTGACTCTAGGACAGATACGCAGTATTTT. Translated, it gives CASFDSRTDTQYF.

Notes on this clonotype: Since a far larger clone is one base different, this is likely a read error. The chain links TRBV6-6 to TRBJ2-1; 10 bases align to TRBD2. This CDR3 is 15 amino acids long. Germline CDR1 and CDR2: MNHNY and SVGAGI (reference sequence). The CDR3 DNA reads as TGTGCCAGCAGTTCCAGGACTAGCGGCTTCAATGGGCAGTTCTTC. Amino acid sequence: CASSSRTSGFNGQFF.

The sample holds many counts of this clonotype. The chain employs TRBV10-3 and TRBJ2-3; possible D gene TRBD1, 5 bases. V lost 4 bases and J 4 bases, leaving 15 bases between the germline ends. The CDR3 totals 15 residues. Germline V gives CDR1 ENHRY, CDR2 SYGVKD. The CDR3 sequence is CAISGGGSRADTQYF. For the CDR3, the DNA is TGTGCCATCAGTGGCGGCGGCAGCAGGGCAGATACGCAGTATTTT.

This clonotype came up a few times. A read error may be the cause here, since a much bigger clone is one base away. The chain recombines TRBV4-2 with TRBJ2-1, with D perhaps TRBD2 (5 bases). Germline-derived CDR1 and CDR2 are LGHNA and YNFKEQ. V was trimmed by 3 bases and J by 8 bases, leaving 17 bases between them. The CDR3 covers 15 residues. CDR3 protein: CASSQETALAYEQFF. CDR3 in DNA: TGTGCCAGCAGCCAGGAGACGGCCTTAGCGTATGAGCAGTTCTTC.

On this clonotype: A far larger clone differs by one base, so this is likely a read error. The rearrangement links TRBV7-2 to TRBJ2-1; D gene uncertain. The CDR3 totals 15 residues. From germline, CDR1 is SGHTA and CDR2 FQGNSA. The CDR3 here is CASSLTVNSYDEQFF. The CDR3 nucleotides read TGTGCCAGCAGCTTGACTGTTAACTCCTACGATGAGCAGTTCTTC.

This clonotype came up many times. V is TRBV20-1 and J is TRBJ2-1; D ambiguous. Deletions cut 6 bases from V and 0 bases from J, with 12 bases between. Germline V gives CDR1 DFQATT, CDR2 SNEGSKA (reference sequence). The length of the CDR3 is 14 residues. CDR3 nucleotide sequence: TGCAGTGCCGGTAAGCCGCTCTCCTACAATGAGCAGTTCTTC. It translates to CSAGKPLSYNEQFF.

This clonotype was seen repeatedly, ten times or more. The gene calls are TRBV6-5 and TRBJ1-4; no firm D call. This CDR3 has 14 amino acids. The V gene's germline CDR1 is MNHEY and CDR2 SVGAGI. The germline V and J ends were trimmed by 9 bases and 0 bases, with 11 bases remaining between them. The DNA for the CDR3 is TGTGCCAGTAGATTGACGTCAACTAATGAAAAACTGTTTTTT. It specifies CASRLTSTNEKLFF.

This clonotype has ten or more counts. CDR3 residues: CASSFGTAYEQYF. The CDR3 DNA reads TGTGCCAGCAGCTTCGGGACAGCATACGAGCAGTACTTC. This chain joins TRBV5-6 and TRBJ2-7; 7 bases line up with TRBD1. Germline assignment: CDR1 SGHDT and CDR2 YYEEEE. J lost 4 bases, V lost 2 bases, and 3 bases had no gene match. The CDR3 covers 13 residues.

Ten or more counts support this clonotype. The chain joins TRBV28 to TRBJ2-1; the D is unclear. The CDR3 covers 11 residues. Germline CDR1 and CDR2: MDHEN and SYDVKM. Trimming pared 2 bases from V and 8 bases from J, leaving 4 bases between. This chain's CDR3 is CASSLEDEQFF. The CDR3 DNA reads as TGTGCCAGCAGTTTAGAGGATGAGCAGTTCTTC.

In regard to this clonotype: The junction departs from the called germline gene at one end, perhaps through a read error. This chain joins TRBV28 and TRBJ1-1; 7 bases fit TRBD1. The length of the CDR3 is 13 residues. From germline, CDR1 is MDHEN and CDR2 SYDVKM. CDR3 coding DNA: TGTGCCAGCAGCGTACAGGGGAACACTGAAGCTTTCTTC. Residues: CASSVQGNTEAFF.

This clonotype was counted ten times or more. The chain employs TRBV7-2 and TRBJ2-2; weak D call: TRBD2 (6 bases). V was trimmed by 10 bases and J by 4 bases, leaving 16 bases between them. Germline CDR1 and CDR2: SGHTA and FQGNSA. This CDR3 is built from 14 residues. CDR3 sequence reads: CAMGLASLTGELFF. CDR3 bases: TGTGCCATGGGGCTAGCGAGTCTCACCGGGGAGCTGTTTTTT.